This T cell receptor (beta chain) was captured in a study of read filtering for tumor transcriptome and immune sequencing. Study at large: Fewer than 10 patients were R-ISS I, about 16 were R-ISS II, 6 or 7 were R-ISS III. RNA-seq yielded only about 75 to 1,400 TCR reads, IR-seq about 4 to 10.27 million. Study-wide results and limits: IR-seq and RNA-seq agreed better without single-read clonotypes. This fraction held mixed bone marrow immune cells after CD138-negative sorting.

Concerning this clonotype itself: The antigen remains undetermined.

The CDR3 spans 12 residues. Trimming took 5 bases from V and 4 from J, leaving 5 bases between them. Molecular barcoded adaptors covering alpha/delta and beta/gamma chains were used on approximately 440 ng RNA. TCRdb ran MiXCR on the reads and lists one entry per CDR3 protein. Of about 62,000 distinct CDR3 sequences in the sample, approximately 18% were seen once. This clonotype originated in a donor at least 40 years old with multiple myeloma. This chain connects TRBV12-3 or TRBV12-4 to TRBJ1-4; unclear D gene. Sequences were obtained from a population of CD138-negative cells sorted from bone marrow. The CDR3 is CASSQINEKLFF. CDR3 sequence (DNA): TGTGCCAGCAGTCAGATTAATGAAAAACTGTTTTTT.